A single TCR beta chain is shown here with its context. Its target is unknown. The sample comes from a study of cytomegalovirus exposure and HLA in healthy donors. At the level of the study: Counted in an early data release were 85 million or so unique TCRs from HLA-typed donors. Study-level points and caveats: Previous analysis showed most TCR beta V segments were productive about 90% or about 30% of the time. For cytomegalovirus status, the classifier reportedly gave diagnoses with high specificity and sensitivity.

Germline V gene data show CDR1 as LNHDA and CDR2 as SQIVND (reference sequence). V gave up 4 bases and J gave up 0 bases; unmatched junction bases: 10. The CDR3 extends over 17 amino acids. Primers for the PCR totalled 60 Vbeta and 13 Jbeta. TCRdb's copy holds only in-frame clones and misses some; the assay was immunoSEQ multiplex PCR. The data contain 100,000 to 150,000 clones, around 76% of them seen just once; the ten biggest clones take up roughly 7.5%. The chain joins TRBV19 to TRBJ2-3; 7 bases are a match to TRBD2. This receptor was identified in a male donor in good health and CMV-seronegative. The sequenced material came from PBMCs. CDR3 coding DNA: TGTGCCAGTAGTAGCCCTGGGGCTAGCGGAAGCACAGATACGCAGTATTTT. Translated, it gives CASSSPGASGSTDTQYF. Complete variable domain (other parts from reference TRBV19 and TRBJ2-3): DGGITQSPKYLFRKEGQNVTLSCEQNLNHDAMYWYRQDPGQGLRLIYYSQIVNDFQKGDIAEGYSVSREKKESFPLTVTSAQKNPTAFYLCASSSPGASGSTDTQYFGPGTRLTVL.